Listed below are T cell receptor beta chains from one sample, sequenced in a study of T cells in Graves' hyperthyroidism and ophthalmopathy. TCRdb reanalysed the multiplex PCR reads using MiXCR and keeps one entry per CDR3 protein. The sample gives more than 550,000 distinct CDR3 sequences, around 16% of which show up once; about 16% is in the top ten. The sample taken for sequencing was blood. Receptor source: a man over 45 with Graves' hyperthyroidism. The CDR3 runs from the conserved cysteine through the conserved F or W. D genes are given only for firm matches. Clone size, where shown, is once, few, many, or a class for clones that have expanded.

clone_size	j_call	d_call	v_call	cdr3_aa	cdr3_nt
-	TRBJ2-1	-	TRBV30	CAWSVSAYNEQFF	TGTGCCTGGAGTGTATCGGCTTACAATGAGCAGTTCTTC
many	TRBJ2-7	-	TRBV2	CASQGASNSYEQYF	TGTGCCAGCCAGGGCGCCAGTAACTCCTACGAGCAGTACTTC
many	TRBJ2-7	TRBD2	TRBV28	CASNPSSWSEREDREQYF	TGTGCCAGCAATCCGTCGTCGTGGTCTGAGCGGGAGGATCGGGAGCAGTACTTC
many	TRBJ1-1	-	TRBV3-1	CASSRGTENTEAFF	TGTGCCAGCAGCCGGGGGACCGAGAACACTGAAGCTTTCTTT
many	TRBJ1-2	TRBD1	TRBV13	CASSGGQGFYGYTF	TGTGCCAGCAGCGGAGGACAGGGATTCTATGGCTACACCTTC
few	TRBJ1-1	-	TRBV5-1	CASSFEGPGTEAFF	TGCGCCAGCAGCTTTGAGGGTCCGGGGACTGAAGCTTTCTTT
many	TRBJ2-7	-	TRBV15	CATSRGAISEPSEQYF	TGTGCCACCAGCAGAGGAGCTATAAGTGAACCCAGCGAGCAGTACTTC
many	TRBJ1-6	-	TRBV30	CAWTQGSRHNSPLHF	TGTGCCTGGACCCAAGGCAGCCGACATAATTCACCCCTCCACTTT
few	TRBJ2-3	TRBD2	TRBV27	CASRGLAGVGTDTQYF	TGTGCCAGCAGAGGACTAGCGGGAGTCGGCACAGATACGCAGTATTTT
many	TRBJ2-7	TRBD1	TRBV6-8	CASSYRDRVTYEQYF	TGTGCCAGCAGTTACCGGGACAGGGTCACCTACGAGCAGTACTTC
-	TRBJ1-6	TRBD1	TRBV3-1	CASSQPSGQGYSPLHF	TGTGCCAGCAGCCAACCCTCCGGACAGGGCTATTCACCCCTCCACTTT
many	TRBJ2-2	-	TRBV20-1	CSARDLHNTGELFF	TGCAGTGCTAGAGATCTCCACAACACCGGGGAGCTGTTTTTT
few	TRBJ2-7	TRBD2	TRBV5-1	CASSLGTTFYEQYF	TGCGCCAGCAGTTTGGGGACTACCTTCTACGAGCAGTACTTC
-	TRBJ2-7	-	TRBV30	CAWSGGTHEQYF	TGTGCCTGGAGTGGGGGGACGCACGAGCAGTACTTC
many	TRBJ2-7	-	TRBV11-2	CASSLTEDFRYEQYF	TGTGCCAGCAGCTTAACAGAGGATTTTCGCTACGAGCAGTACTTC
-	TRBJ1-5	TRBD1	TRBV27	CASSPGTVQRPQHF	TGTGCCAGCAGTCCGGGGACAGTACAACGGCCCCAGCATTTT
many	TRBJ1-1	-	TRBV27	CASRTGTANTEAFF	TGTGCCAGCAGAACCGGGACGGCGAACACTGAAGCTTTCTTT
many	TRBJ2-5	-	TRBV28	CASSGSWGRLQETQYF	TGTGCCAGCAGTGGCTCTTGGGGCAGGCTCCAAGAGACCCAGTACTTC
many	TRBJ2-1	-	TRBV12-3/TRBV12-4	CASSLFGASLGNEQFF	TGTGCCAGCAGTTTATTCGGGGCTAGCCTGGGGAATGAGCAGTTCTTC
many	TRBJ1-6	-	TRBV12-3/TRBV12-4	CASSLAAGEYNSPLHF	TGTGCCAGCAGTTTAGCGGCAGGGGAGTATAATTCACCCCTCCACTTT
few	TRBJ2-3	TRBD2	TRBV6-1	CASTSGRIRSIYEDTQYF	TGTGCCAGCACCAGCGGGAGGATACGGAGTATATATGAAGATACGCAGTATTTT
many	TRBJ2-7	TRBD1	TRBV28	CASSPGQHYEQYF	TGTGCCAGCAGCCCGGGACAGCACTACGAGCAGTACTTC
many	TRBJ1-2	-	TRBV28	CASSTLSDGYTF	TGTGCCAGCAGCACCCTCTCCGATGGCTACACCTTC
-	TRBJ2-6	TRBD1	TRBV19	CASSTLPGGAQSSGANVLTF	TGTGCCAGTAGTACCCTCCCAGGGGGTGCTCAGAGCTCTGGGGCCAACGTCCTGACTTTC
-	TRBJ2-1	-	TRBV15	CATSRDGLLGRGLVEQFF	TGTGCCACCAGCAGAGATGGTCTCCTAGGGAGGGGGCTGGTGGAGCAGTTCTTC
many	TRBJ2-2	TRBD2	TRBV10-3	CAIAVTSGMNTGELFF	TGTGCCATTGCCGTGACTAGCGGGATGAACACCGGGGAGCTGTTTTTT
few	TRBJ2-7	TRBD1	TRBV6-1	CASTRDRDEQYF	TGTGCCAGCACCCGGGACAGGGACGAGCAGTACTTC
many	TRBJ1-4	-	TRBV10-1	CASSWRAVIREKLFF	TGCGCCAGCAGCTGGCGGGCCGTCATAAGGGAAAAACTGTTTTTT
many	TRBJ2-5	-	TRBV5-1	CASSLATEQETQYF	TGCGCCAGCAGCTTGGCCACAGAACAAGAGACCCAGTACTTC
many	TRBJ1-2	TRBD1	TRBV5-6	CASRVTGNYGYTF	TGTGCCAGCAGGGTGACAGGGAACTATGGCTACACCTTC
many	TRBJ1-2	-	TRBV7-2	CASSLVNYGYTF	TGTGCCAGCAGCTTAGTAAACTATGGCTACACCTTC
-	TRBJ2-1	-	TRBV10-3	CAISEREMGNEQFF	TGTGCCATCAGTGAGCGGGAGATGGGTAATGAGCAGTTCTTC
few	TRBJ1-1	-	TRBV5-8	CASSWMTEEAFF	TGTGCCAGCAGCTGGATGACGGAAGAAGCTTTCTTT
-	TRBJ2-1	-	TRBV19	CASSISIEGGSYNEQFF	TGTGCCAGTAGTATAAGTATCGAGGGAGGATCCTACAATGAGCAGTTCTTC
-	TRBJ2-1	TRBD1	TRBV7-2	CASSLDSGTGTNEQFF	TGTGCCAGCAGCTTAGATTCCGGGACAGGGACCAATGAGCAGTTCTTC
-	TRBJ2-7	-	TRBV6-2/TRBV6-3	CASSYPPGQYF	TGTGCCAGCAGTTACCCTCCAGGGCAGTACTTC
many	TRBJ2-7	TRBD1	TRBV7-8	CASSLGQGQEQYF	TGTGCCAGCAGCTTAGGACAGGGTCAAGAGCAGTACTTC
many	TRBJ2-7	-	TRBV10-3	CAISSVGGKYEQYF	TGTGCCATCAGTTCCGTCGGGGGCAAGTACGAGCAGTACTTC
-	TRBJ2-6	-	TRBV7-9	CASSTPQSSGANVLTF	TGTGCCAGCAGCACGCCCCAGAGCTCTGGGGCCAACGTCCTGACTTTC
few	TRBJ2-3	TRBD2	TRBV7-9	CASSLLLAGGPSDTQYF	TGTGCCAGCAGCTTACTACTAGCGGGAGGGCCGTCAGATACGCAGTATTTT
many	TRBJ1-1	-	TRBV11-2	CASSSLTGGNTEAFF	TGTGCCAGCAGCTCACTAACAGGCGGGAACACTGAAGCTTTCTTT